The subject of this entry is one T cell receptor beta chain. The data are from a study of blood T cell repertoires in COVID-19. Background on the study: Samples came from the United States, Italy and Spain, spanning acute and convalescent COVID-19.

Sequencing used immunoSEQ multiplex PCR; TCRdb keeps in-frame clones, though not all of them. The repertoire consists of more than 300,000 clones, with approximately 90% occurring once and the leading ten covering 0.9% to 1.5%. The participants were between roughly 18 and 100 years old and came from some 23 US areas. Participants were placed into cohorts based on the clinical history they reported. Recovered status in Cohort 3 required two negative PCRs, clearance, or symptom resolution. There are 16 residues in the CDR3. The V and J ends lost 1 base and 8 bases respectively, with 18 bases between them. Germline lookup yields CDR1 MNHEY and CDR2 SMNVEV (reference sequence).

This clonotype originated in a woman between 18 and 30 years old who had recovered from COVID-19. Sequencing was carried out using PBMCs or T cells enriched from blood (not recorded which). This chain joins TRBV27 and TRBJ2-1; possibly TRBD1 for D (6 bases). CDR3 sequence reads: CASSLFGTFLSHEQFF. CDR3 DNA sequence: TGTGCCAGCAGTTTATTCGGGACATTTCTCAGTCATGAGCAGTTCTTC.